The 28 T cell receptor beta chains given below trace back to one sample, sequenced in a study of T-cell memory formation after mild COVID-19 (dated by TCRdb to about 2021). The library was generated by 5' RACE. The run used an Illumina NovaSeq 6000. TCRdb reworked the public reads: Q25 trimming with fastp, MiXCR clone assembly, productive beta chains retained. Rows with one shared CDR3 protein collapse into an entry with the most common genes and DNA. This sample is represented by 25,000 to 30,000 distinct CDR3 sequences; about 12% of them were singletons. The leading ten clones occupy over 12% of the sample. The specimen sequenced was PBMCs or a T cell subset sorted from them (not recorded which). Source of these receptors: an adult woman who had mild COVID-19 (a few samples of this study predate the infection). The sample titles of this study are shuffled in the database, so cell type and time point are left out; the donor was told from shared clones.

This clonotype came up many times. V usage is TRBV12-3 or TRBV12-4 and J usage is TRBJ2-4; 11 bases align to TRBD2. V lost 2 bases to trimming and J lost 7 bases; unmatched junction nucleotides: 1. This CDR3 comprises 14 residues. The CDR3 loop is CASSLLAGGNIQYF. Here the CDR3 DNA reads TGTGCCAGCAGTTTACTAGCGGGAGGCAACATTCAGTACTTC.

This clonotype was observed at least ten times. The chain is built from TRBV19 and TRBJ2-1, with a tentative D call TRBD2 (5 bases). V was shortened by 6 bases and J by 4 bases, with 10 bases between the two germline ends. The CDR3 is 13 residues long. Germline CDR1 LNHDA, CDR2 SQIVND (reference sequence). CDR3 loop: CASSNGNYNEQFF. CDR3 nucleotides: TGTGCCAGTAGCAACGGGAATTACAATGAGCAGTTCTTC.

This clonotype was counted ten times or more. The chain has TRBV7-2 and TRBJ2-7, with D possibly TRBD1 on 6 matching bases. V was trimmed by 5 bases and J by 6 bases, leaving 23 bases between them. The germline gives CDR1 SGHTA, CDR2 FQGNSA. The CDR3 runs 16 residues. This CDR3 is CASSRNRAGVVSEQYF. CDR3 DNA: TGTGCCAGCAGCCGAAATCGAGCAGGGGTGGTTTCCGAGCAGTACTTC.

This clonotype has ten or more counts. The chain is built from TRBV5-1 and TRBJ2-1; 7 bases match TRBD1. CDR1 SGHRS and CDR2 YFSETQ come from the germline V gene. CDR3 length: 18 residues. V gave up 4 bases and J gave up 6 bases; unmatched junction bases: 19. In DNA form, the CDR3 reads TGCGCCAGCAGCCCGACGAGGGGGCAGGCGTCGTCTTCCAATGAGCAGTTCTTC. Translated: CASSPTRGQASSSNEQFF.

This clonotype was counted ten times or more. The chain carries TRBV29-1 and TRBJ2-2; D is possibly TRBD2 (5 bases). V was shortened by 6 bases and J by 3 bases, with 14 bases between the two germline ends. There are 14 residues in the CDR3. Germline V lookup: CDR1 SQVTM, CDR2 ANQGSEA. The CDR3 sequence: CSVRSQRYTGELFF. In DNA, the CDR3 is TGCAGCGTCCGGAGCCAGCGGTACACCGGGGAGCTGTTTTTT.

This clonotype has at least ten counts. The rearrangement links TRBV20-1 to TRBJ2-7, with D unresolved. The CDR3 loop spans 11 amino acids. Germline CDR1 DFQATT, CDR2 SNEGSKA (reference sequence). For the CDR3, the DNA is TGCAGCCTCCTGAGCTCCTACGAGCAGTACTTC. Amino acids: CSLLSSYEQYF.

This clonotype was detected ten times or more. The chain combines TRBV5-5 with TRBJ2-4, with D uncertain. The CDR3 totals 16 residues. V dropped 0 bases and J dropped 0 bases, with 10 bases sitting between them. Germline V gives CDR1 SGHKS, CDR2 YYEKEE (reference sequence). The CDR3: CASSLALATAKNIQYF. Written as DNA, the CDR3 is TGTGCCAGCAGCTTGGCTCTGGCTACAGCCAAAAACATTCAGTACTTC. Drawing the rest from reference TRBV5-5 and TRBJ2-4, the complete variable domain is DAGVTQSPTHLIKTRGQQVTLRCSPISGHKSVSWYQQVLGQGPQFIFQYYEKEERGRGNFPDRFSARQFPNYSSELNVNALLLGDSALYLCASSLALATAKNIQYFGAGTRLSVL.

In this sample, this clonotype is medium-sized. V and J are TRBV3-1 and TRBJ2-7; possibly TRBD1 for D (6 bases). Trimming shortened V by 6 bases and J by 2 bases, and 17 bases separated the two germline ends. CDR3 length equals 15 residues. Germline lookup yields CDR1 LGHDT and CDR2 YNNKEL (reference sequence). The CDR3 is CASSVGFTGPYEQYF. CDR3 in DNA: TGTGCCAGCAGTGTCGGGTTTACAGGGCCCTACGAGCAGTACTTC.

The chain carries TRBV20-1 and TRBJ2-7; 8 nucleotides align to TRBD1. From germline, CDR1 is DFQATT and CDR2 SNEGSKA (reference sequence). The V gene end was trimmed by 6 bases and the J gene end by 3 bases; junction bases not matched to a gene: 16. The CDR3 contains 16 residues. The CDR3 loop reads CSAHPEQGGTLYEQYF. CDR3 bases: TGCAGTGCACACCCGGAACAGGGGGGAACACTCTACGAGCAGTACTTC.

This clonotype was recorded many times. The CDR3 loop reads CASSHAGTGYTGELFF. As DNA, the CDR3 is TGCGCCAGCAGCCACGCCGGGACAGGGTACACCGGGGAGCTGTTTTTT. The V gene is TRBV4-1, the J gene TRBJ2-2, with TRBD1 matching over 9 bases. The germline V gene has CDR1 MGHRA and CDR2 YSYEKL. CDR3 length equals 16 residues. V shed 3 bases, J shed 3 bases, and the junction held 5 bases outside the gene matches.

This clonotype was seen repeatedly, ten times or more. This chain connects TRBV21-1 to TRBJ2-3. TRBV21-1 is marked as a pseudogene. The CDR3 consists of 12 residues. CDR3 protein: CASSKHYCTQYF. CDR3 bases: TGTGCCAGCAGCAAACACTACTGTACGCAGTATTTT.

The chain links TRBV20-1 to TRBJ1-1, with TRBD1 as a possible D gene (5 bases). Germline V lookup: CDR1 DFQATT, CDR2 SNEGSKA (reference sequence). V lost 2 bases and J lost 2, with 9 bases in between. The CDR3 length is 13 residues. The CDR3, as DNA: TGCAGTGCTAGACGACAGACTAACACTGAAGCTTTCTTT. Its protein product is CSARRQTNTEAFF.

There are many counts of this clonotype. This chain connects TRBV20-1 to TRBJ2-1, with D maybe TRBD2 (6 bases). Trimming removed 0 bases from V and 4 bases from J, with 13 bases in between. Germline-derived CDR1 and CDR2 are DFQATT and SNEGSKA (reference sequence). The CDR3 contains 15 residues. CDR3 residues: CSARDLASDYNEQFF. The CDR3 DNA reads TGCAGTGCTAGAGATCTAGCTAGCGATTACAATGAGCAGTTCTTC.

This clonotype was picked up a small number of times. A read error may produce the germline difference seen at one junction end. The chain joins TRBV29-1 to TRBJ1-2, with 7 bases fitting TRBD1. Per the germline V gene, CDR1 is SQVTM and CDR2 is ANQGSEA. The CDR3 consists of 13 residues. The DNA for the CDR3 is TGCAGCGTGGAAGGACAGGCCTCCTATGGCTACACCTTC. It specifies CSVEGQASYGYTF.

This clonotype showed up many times. The chain recombines TRBV29-1 with TRBJ2-3; D may be TRBD1 (5 bases). CDR3 length: 12 amino acids. V dropped 6 bases and J dropped 4 bases, with 11 bases sitting between them. Germline V lookup: CDR1 SQVTM, CDR2 ANQGSEA. The CDR3 DNA reads TGCAGCGTCGGACAAAATTCAGATACGCAGTATTTT. It translates to CSVGQNSDTQYF.

At least ten counts were recorded for this clonotype. The genes are TRBV12-3 or TRBV12-4 and TRBJ1-1; D is undetermined. V was trimmed by 3 bases and J by 1 base, leaving 6 bases between them. The CDR3 has 13 amino acids. The CDR3 loop reads CASSFPGNTEAFF. CDR3 bases: TGTGCCAGCAGTTTCCCGGGGAACACTGAAGCTTTCTTT.

Many counts were recorded for this clonotype. This chain connects TRBV21-1 to TRBJ1-3. TRBV21-1 has pseudogene status. This CDR3 region has 16 residues. CDR3 amino acids: CASSKPSRRSGNTIYF. The CDR3 DNA reads as TGTGCCAGCAGCAAACCCAGCAGGCGCTCTGGAAACACCATATATTTT.

This clonotype was observed at least ten times. J is TRBJ2-1 and V is TRBV9, with 12 bases matching TRBD2. Germline loops: CDR1 SGDLS, CDR2 YYNGEE. After removal of 4 bases from V and 0 bases from J, the junction contained 11 bases not matched to a gene. The CDR3 covers 19 residues. CDR3 DNA sequence: TGTGCCAGCAGCCCTCGACTAGCGGGGGAGCCGGGCTCCTACAATGAGCAGTTCTTC. This gives the protein CASSPRLAGEPGSYNEQFF.

The table lists this clonotype with many counts. The gene calls are TRBV7-2 and TRBJ1-6; D is perhaps TRBD1 (5 bases). Looked up from germline, CDR1 is SGHTA and CDR2 is FQGNSA. This CDR3 comprises 15 residues. V was cut by 10 bases and J by 5 bases, with 18 bases left in between. The CDR3 spells CATRGEPINNSPLHF. The CDR3 bases are TGTGCCACGCGGGGGGAGCCGATAAATAATTCACCCCTCCACTTT.

This clonotype was detected ten times or more. The chain links TRBV25-1 to TRBJ2-7; D unresolved. The CDR3 covers 11 residues. V was cut by 5 bases and J by 2 bases, with 4 bases left in between. Germline V CDR1 and CDR2: MGHDK, SYGVNS. CDR3 region: CASSTPYEQYF. CDR3 in DNA: TGTGCCAGCAGTACCCCCTACGAGCAGTACTTC.

In this sample, this clonotype turned up many times. The V call is TRBV10-2, the J call TRBJ2-2, with D possibly matching TRBD2 (6 bases). The V end was cut by 7 bases, the J end by 4 bases, with 25 bases between. CDR1 is WSHSY, CDR2 SAAADI, per germline. CDR3 length: 18 amino acids. This chain's CDR3 is CASTPPASAGSVTGELFF. The DNA of the CDR3 is TGCGCCAGCACCCCACCGGCAAGCGCGGGATCCGTCACCGGGGAGCTGTTTTTT.

This clonotype came up many times. The chain joins TRBV4-3 to TRBJ1-1; D might be TRBD1 (5 bases). Germline values: CDR1 LGHNA, CDR2 YSLEER. Trimming stripped 3 bases from V and 4 bases from J, with 12 bases between. CDR3 length: 14 residues. The CDR3 DNA is TGCGCCAGCAGCCAGGAACAGGTCTCCACTGAAGCTTTCTTT. Translating gives CASSQEQVSTEAFF.

This clonotype came up many times. The V and J genes are TRBV3-1 and TRBJ2-5, with TRBD1 matching over 9 bases. The germline CDR1 and CDR2 sequences are LGHDT and YNNKEL (reference sequence). There are 15 residues in the CDR3. Trimming removed 3 bases from V and 5 bases from J; junction bases left unmatched: 7. CDR3 sequence: CASSQPGQGFETQYF. The CDR3 nucleotides are TGTGCCAGCAGCCAGCCGGGACAGGGATTCGAGACCCAGTACTTC.

Within the sample, this clonotype is large. The gene calls are TRBV18 and TRBJ2-7; 7 bases fit TRBD1. Germline loops: CDR1 KGHSH, CDR2 LQKENI. Trimming at V came to 5 bases and at J to 6 bases, leaving 7 bases not matched to a gene. The CDR3 has 13 amino acids. This chain's CDR3 is CASSSTGVSEQYF. The CDR3 DNA is TGTGCCAGCTCATCAACAGGGGTTAGCGAGCAGTACTTC.

The V call is TRBV2, the J call TRBJ2-2; D possibly corresponds to TRBD1 (5 bases). Germline V lookup: CDR1 SNHLY, CDR2 FYNNEI. Trimming cost V 4 bases and J 5 bases, with 8 bases left between them. The CDR3 is 13 residues long. The CDR3 DNA reads as TGTGCCAGCAGTGGGGCAGGGACCGGGGAGCTGTTTTTT. Protein product: CASSGAGTGELFF.

This CDR3 reads CSARAGESRETQYF. The CDR3 nucleotides are TGCAGTGCTAGGGCAGGGGAATCCAGGGAGACCCAGTACTTC. The chain is built from TRBV20-1 and TRBJ2-5; D is perhaps TRBD1 (6 bases). The CDR3 sequence is 14 residues long. The germline V gene encodes CDR1 DFQATT and CDR2 SNEGSKA (reference sequence). Trimming removed 3 bases at V and 5 bases at J, with 16 bases between.

This clonotype was counted ten times or more. This chain connects TRBV18 to TRBJ1-2, with TRBD1 matching 9 bases. V shed 5 bases, J shed 3 bases, and the junction held 4 bases outside the gene matches. CDR1 is KGHSH, CDR2 LQKENI, per germline. This CDR3 is built from 14 residues. This CDR3 reads CASSMGQGDYGYTF. CDR3 sequence (DNA): TGTGCCAGCTCAATGGGACAGGGTGACTATGGCTACACCTTC.

This clonotype was observed at least ten times. V gene TRBV30 combines with J gene TRBJ2-1; TRBD2 matches at 9 bases. CDR1 is GTSNPN, CDR2 SVGIG, per germline (reference sequence). The CDR3 has 15 amino acids. Trimming cost V 1 base and J 7 bases; bases outside gene matches: 8. The CDR3 sequence: CAWSAGTSPTNEQFF. CDR3 nucleotide sequence: TGTGCCTGGAGTGCCGGGACTAGCCCCACTAATGAGCAGTTCTTC.